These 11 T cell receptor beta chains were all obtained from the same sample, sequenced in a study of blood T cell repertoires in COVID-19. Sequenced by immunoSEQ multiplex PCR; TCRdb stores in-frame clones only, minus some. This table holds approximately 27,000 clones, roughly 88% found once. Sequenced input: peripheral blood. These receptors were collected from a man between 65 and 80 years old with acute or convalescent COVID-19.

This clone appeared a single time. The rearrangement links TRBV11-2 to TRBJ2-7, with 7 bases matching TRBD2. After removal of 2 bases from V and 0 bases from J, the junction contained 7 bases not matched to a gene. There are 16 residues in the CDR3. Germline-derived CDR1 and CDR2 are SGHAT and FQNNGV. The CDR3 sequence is CASSLTPSGGSYEQYF. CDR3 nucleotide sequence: TGTGCCAGCAGCTTAACCCCTAGCGGAGGCTCCTACGAGCAGTACTTC.

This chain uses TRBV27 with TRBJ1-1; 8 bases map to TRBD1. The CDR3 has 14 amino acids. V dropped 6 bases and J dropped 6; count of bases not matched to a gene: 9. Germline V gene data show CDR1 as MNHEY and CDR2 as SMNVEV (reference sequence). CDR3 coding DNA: TGTGCCAGCAGGATTCGGGACAGGTCTGCTGAAGCTTTCTTT. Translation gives CASRIRDRSAEAFF.

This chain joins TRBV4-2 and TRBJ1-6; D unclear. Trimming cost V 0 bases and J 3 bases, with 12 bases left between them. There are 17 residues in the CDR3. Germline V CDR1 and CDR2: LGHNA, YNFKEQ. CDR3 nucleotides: TGTGCCAGCAGCCAAGACACGCCAACAAACTATAATTCACCCCTCCACTTT. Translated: CASSQDTPTNYNSPLHF.

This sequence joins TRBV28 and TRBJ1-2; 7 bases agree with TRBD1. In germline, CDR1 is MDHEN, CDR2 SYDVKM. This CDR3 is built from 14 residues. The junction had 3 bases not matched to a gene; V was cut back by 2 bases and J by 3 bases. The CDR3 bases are TGTGCCAGCAGTTTAGTGGGGACAGACTATGGCTACACCTTC. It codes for CASSLVGTDYGYTF.

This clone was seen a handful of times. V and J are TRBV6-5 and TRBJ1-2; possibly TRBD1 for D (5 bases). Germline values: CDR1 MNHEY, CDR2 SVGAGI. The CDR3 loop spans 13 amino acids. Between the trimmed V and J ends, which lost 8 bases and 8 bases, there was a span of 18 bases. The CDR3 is CASGRGGLGGYTF. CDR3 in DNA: TGTGCCAGCGGCCGCGGGGGTTTAGGCGGCTACACCTTC.

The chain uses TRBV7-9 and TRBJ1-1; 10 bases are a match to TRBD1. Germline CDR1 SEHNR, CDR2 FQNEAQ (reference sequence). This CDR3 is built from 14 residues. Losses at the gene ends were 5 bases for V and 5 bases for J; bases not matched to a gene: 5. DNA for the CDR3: TGTGCCAGCAGCCCCTGGACAGGGGGGACTGAAGCTTTCTTT. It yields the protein CASSPWTGGTEAFF.

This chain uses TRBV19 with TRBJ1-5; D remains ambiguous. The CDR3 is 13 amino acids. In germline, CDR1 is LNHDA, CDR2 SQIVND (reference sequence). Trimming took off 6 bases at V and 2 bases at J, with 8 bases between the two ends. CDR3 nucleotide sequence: TGTGCCAGTAGGTATCAGGGCAATCAGCCCCAGCATTTT. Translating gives CASRYQGNQPQHF. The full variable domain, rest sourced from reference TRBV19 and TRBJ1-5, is DGGITQSPKYLFRKEGQNVTLSCEQNLNHDAMYWYRQDPGQGLRLIYYSQIVNDFQKGDIAEGYSVSREKKESFPLTVTSAQKNPTAFYLCASRYQGNQPQHFGDGTRLSIL.

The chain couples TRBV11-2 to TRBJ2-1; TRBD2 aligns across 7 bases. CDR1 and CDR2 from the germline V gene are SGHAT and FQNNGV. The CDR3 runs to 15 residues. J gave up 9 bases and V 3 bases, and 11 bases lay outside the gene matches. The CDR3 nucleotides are TGTGCCAGCAGCTTGGGGGACCCTGCTAGCGGTGAGCAGTTCTTC. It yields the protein CASSLGDPASGEQFF. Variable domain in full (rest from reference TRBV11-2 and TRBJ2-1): EAGVAQSPRYKIIEKRQSVAFWCNPISGHATLYWYQQILGQGPKLLIQFQNNGVVDDSQLPKDRFSAERLKGVDSTLKIQPAKLEDSAVYLCASSLGDPASGEQFFGPGTRLTVL.

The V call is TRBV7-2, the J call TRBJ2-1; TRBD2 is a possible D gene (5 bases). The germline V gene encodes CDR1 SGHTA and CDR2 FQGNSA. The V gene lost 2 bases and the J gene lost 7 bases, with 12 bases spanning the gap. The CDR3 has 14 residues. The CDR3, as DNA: TGTGCCAGCAGCTTACTAAGCGGATATAATGAGCAGTTCTTC. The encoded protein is CASSLLSGYNEQFF.

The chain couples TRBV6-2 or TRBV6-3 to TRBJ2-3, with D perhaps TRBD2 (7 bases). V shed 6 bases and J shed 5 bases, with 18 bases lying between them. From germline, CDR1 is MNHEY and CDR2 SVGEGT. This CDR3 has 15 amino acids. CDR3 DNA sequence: TGTGCCAGCAGCTTAATGGCAGGGGAGGGAGATACGCAGTATTTT. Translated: CASSLMAGEGDTQYF.

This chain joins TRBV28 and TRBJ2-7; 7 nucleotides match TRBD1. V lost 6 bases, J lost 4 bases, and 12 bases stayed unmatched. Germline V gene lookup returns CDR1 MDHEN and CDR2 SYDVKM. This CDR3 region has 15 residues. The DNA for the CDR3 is TGTGCCAGCAGGAACTCCGGACAGGCGGTTTACGAGCAGTACTTC. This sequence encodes CASRNSGQAVYEQYF.